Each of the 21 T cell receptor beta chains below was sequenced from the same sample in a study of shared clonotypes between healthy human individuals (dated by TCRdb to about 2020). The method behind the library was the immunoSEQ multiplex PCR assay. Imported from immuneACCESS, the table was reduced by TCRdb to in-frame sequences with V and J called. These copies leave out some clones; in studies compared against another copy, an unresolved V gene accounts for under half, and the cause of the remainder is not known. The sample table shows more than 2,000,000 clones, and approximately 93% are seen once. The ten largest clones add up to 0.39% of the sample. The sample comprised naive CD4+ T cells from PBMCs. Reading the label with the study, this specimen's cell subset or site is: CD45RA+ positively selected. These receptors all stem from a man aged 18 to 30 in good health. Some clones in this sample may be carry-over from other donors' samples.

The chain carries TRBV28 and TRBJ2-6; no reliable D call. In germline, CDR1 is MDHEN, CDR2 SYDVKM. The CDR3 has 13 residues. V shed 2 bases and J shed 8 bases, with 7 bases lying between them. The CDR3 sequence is CASSLTEPNVLTF. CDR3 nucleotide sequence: TGTGCCAGCAGTTTAACCGAGCCCAACGTCCTGACTTTC.

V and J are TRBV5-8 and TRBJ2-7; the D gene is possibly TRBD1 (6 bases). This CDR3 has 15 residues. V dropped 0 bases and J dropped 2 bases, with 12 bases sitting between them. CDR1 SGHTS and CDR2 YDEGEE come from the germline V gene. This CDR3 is CASSLVTGHAYEQYF. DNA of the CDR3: TGTGCCAGCAGCTTGGTGACGGGACACGCCTACGAGCAGTACTTC.

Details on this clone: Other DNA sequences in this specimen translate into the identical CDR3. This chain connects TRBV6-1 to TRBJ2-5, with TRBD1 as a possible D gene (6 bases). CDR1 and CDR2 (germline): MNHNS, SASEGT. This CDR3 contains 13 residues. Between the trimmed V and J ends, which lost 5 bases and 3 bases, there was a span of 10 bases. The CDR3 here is CASSRRTEETQYF. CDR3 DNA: TGTGCCAGCAGTAGACGGACAGAAGAGACCCAGTACTTC.

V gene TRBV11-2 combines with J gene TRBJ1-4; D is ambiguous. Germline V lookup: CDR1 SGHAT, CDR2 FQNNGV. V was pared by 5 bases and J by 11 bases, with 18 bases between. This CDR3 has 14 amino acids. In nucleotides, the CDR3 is TGTGCCAGCAGCGTCCAATACCGGGTGGAGAAACTGTTTTTT. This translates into CASSVQYRVEKLFF.

The CDR3 is CASSHSQGPNEKLFF. Here the CDR3 DNA reads TGTGCCAGCAGCCATTCCCAAGGGCCTAATGAAAAACTGTTTTTT. V is TRBV4-2 and J is TRBJ1-4, with unresolved D. With 3 bases removed from V and 3 bases from J, the gap between germline ends came to 11 bases. CDR3 length: 15 amino acids. Germline lookup yields CDR1 LGHNA and CDR2 YNFKEQ.

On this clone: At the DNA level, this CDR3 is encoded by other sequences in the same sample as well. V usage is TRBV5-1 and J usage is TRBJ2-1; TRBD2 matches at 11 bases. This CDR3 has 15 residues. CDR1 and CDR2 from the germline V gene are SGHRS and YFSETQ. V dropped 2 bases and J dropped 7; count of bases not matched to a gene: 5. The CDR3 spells CASSLLAGVSNEQFF. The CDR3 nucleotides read TGCGCCAGCAGCTTACTAGCGGGAGTATCGAATGAGCAGTTCTTC.

CDR3 DNA sequence: TGCGCCAGCAGCCCGATAATTGGGGAGAACACTGAAGCTTTCTTT. Its translation: CASSPIIGENTEAFF. The gene calls are TRBV5-1 and TRBJ1-1, with D unresolved. Germline V CDR1 and CDR2: SGHRS, YFSETQ. Trimming shortened V by 4 bases and J by 1 base, and 14 bases separated the two germline ends. This CDR3 comprises 15 residues.

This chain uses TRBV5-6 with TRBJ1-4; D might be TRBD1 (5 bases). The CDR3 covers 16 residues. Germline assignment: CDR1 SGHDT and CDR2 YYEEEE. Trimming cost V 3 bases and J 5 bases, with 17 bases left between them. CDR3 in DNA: TGTGCCAGCAGCTCGGTCACAGGCTTAAGCAATGAAAAACTGTTTTTT. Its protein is CASSSVTGLSNEKLFF.

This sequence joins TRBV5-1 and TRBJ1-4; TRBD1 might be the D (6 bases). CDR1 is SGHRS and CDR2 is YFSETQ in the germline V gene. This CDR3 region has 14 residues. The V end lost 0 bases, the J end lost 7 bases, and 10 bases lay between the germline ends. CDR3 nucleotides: TGCGCCAGCAGCTTGGGGGACATTGGTGAAAAACTGTTTTTT. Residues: CASSLGDIGEKLFF.

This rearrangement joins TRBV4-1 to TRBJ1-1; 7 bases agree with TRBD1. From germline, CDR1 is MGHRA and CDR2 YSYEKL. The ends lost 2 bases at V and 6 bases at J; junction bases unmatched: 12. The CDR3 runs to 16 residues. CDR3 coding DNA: TGCGCCAGCAGCCAATGGGTGACAGGGAATAAACCTGAAGCTTTCTTT. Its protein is CASSQWVTGNKPEAFF.

The CDR3 loop reads CASRLGNNYGYTF. For the CDR3, the DNA is TGTGCCAGCAGACTAGGAAACAACTATGGCTACACCTTC. This chain uses TRBV27 with TRBJ1-2; D gene uncertain. Trimming cost V 6 bases and J 2 bases, with 10 bases left between them. Germline V lookup: CDR1 MNHEY, CDR2 SMNVEV (reference sequence). CDR3 length: 13 amino acids.

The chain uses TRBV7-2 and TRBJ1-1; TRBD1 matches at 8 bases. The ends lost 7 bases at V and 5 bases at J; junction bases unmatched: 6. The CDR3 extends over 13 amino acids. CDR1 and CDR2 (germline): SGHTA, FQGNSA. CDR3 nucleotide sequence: TGTGCCAGCATCCGACAGGGGTGGACTGAAGCTTTCTTT. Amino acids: CASIRQGWTEAFF.

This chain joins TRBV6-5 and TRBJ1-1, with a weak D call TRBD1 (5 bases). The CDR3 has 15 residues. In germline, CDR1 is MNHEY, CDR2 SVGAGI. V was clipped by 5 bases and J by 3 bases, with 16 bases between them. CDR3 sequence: CASSMSPGRDTEAFF. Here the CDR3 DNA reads TGTGCCAGCAGTATGTCACCGGGACGGGACACTGAAGCTTTCTTT.

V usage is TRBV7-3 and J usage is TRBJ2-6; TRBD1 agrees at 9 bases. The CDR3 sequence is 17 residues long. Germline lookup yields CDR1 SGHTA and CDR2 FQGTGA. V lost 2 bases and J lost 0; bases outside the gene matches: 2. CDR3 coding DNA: TGTGCCAGCAGCTTATTGGGACAGGGCTCTGGGGCCAACGTCCTGACTTTC. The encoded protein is CASSLLGQGSGANVLTF.

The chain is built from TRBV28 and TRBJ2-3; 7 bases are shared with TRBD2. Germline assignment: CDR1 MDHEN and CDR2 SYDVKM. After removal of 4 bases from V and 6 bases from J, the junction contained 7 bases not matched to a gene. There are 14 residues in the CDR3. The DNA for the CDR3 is TGTGCCAGCAGTTCCCCCATCGGGGGGGATACGCAGTATTTT. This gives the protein CASSSPIGGDTQYF.

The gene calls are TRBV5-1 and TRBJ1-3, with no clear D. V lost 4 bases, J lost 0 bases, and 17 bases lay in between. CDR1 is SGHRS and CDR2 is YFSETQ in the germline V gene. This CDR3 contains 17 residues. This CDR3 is CASSPGGGVSSGNTIYF. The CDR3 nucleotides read TGCGCCAGCAGCCCTGGTGGCGGTGTTTCCTCTGGAAACACCATATATTTT. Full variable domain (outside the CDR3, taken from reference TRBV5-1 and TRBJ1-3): KAGVTQTPRYLIKTRGQQVTLSCSPISGHRSVSWYQQTPGQGLQFLFEYFSETQRNKGNFPGRFSGRQFSNSRSEMNVSTLELGDSALYLCASSPGGGVSSGNTIYFGEGSWLTVV.

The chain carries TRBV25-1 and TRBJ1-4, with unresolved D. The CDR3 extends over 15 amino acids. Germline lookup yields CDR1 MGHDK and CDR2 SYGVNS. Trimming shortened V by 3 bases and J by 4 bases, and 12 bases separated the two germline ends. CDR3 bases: TGTGCCAGCAGTGAGAGAAGCCCCTATAATGAAAAACTGTTTTTT. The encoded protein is CASSERSPYNEKLFF.

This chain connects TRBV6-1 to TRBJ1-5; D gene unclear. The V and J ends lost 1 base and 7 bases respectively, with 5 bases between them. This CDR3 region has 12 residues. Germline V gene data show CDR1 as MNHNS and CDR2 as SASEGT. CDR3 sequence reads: CASSEGAQPQHF. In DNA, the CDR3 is TGTGCCAGCAGTGAAGGGGCCCAGCCCCAGCATTTT.

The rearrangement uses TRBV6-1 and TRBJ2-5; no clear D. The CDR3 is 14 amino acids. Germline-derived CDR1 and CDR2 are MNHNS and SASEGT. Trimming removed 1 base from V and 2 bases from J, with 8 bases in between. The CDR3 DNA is TGTGCCAGCAGTGAAGTGCGAGCTCAAGAGACCCAGTACTTC. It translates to CASSEVRAQETQYF.

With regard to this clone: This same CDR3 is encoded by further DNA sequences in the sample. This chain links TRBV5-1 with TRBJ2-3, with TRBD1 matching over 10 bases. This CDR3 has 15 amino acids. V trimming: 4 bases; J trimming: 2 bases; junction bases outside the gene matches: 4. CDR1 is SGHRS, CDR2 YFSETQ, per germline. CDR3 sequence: CASSLGQGPTDTQYF. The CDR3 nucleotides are TGCGCCAGCAGCCTGGGACAGGGGCCCACAGATACGCAGTATTTT.

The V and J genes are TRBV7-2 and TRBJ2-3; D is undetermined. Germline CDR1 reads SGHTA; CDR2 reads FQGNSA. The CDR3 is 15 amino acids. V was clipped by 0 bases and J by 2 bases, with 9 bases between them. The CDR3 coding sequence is TGTGCCAGCAGCTTAGCGAGGCTGCTCACAGATACGCAGTATTTT. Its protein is CASSLARLLTDTQYF. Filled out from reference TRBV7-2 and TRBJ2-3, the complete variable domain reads GAGVSQSPSNKVTEKGKDVELRCDPISGHTALYWYRQSLGQGLEFLIYFQGNSAPDKSGLPSDRFSAERTGGSVSTLTIQRTQQEDSAVYLCASSLARLLTDTQYFGPGTRLTVL.